Below are 2 T cell receptor beta chains sequenced from a single sample in a study of blood T cells in healthy people across ages. Alongside a J-beta primer mix, a sample-barcoded 5' primer served in a second PCR lasting 7 to 11 cycles. From the 5' RACE reads, TCRdb called clonotypes with MiXCR, one entry per CDR3 protein. This table holds nearly 1 million distinct CDR3 sequences, approximately 50% found once. Sequences were obtained from blood. The receptors come from a woman aged 55-69 years in good health.

This clonotype was seen at least ten times. V is TRBV4-1 and J is TRBJ2-7; D not certain. Germline V gene sequence: CDR1 MGHRA, CDR2 YSYEKL. With 0 bases removed from V and 3 bases from J, the gap between germline ends came to 6 bases. The CDR3 loop spans 13 amino acids. This CDR3 is CASSQDRSYEQYF. CDR3 nucleotides: TGCGCCAGCAGCCAAGACAGGAGCTACGAGCAGTACTTC.

The chain couples TRBV7-9 to TRBJ2-1; D is perhaps TRBD1 (5 bases). Germline V gene sequence: CDR1 SEHNR, CDR2 FQNEAQ (reference sequence). The V gene lost 6 bases and the J gene lost 8 bases, with 17 bases spanning the gap. The CDR3 contains 14 residues. This CDR3 reads CASRSLQGGDEQFF. CDR3 nucleotide sequence: TGTGCCAGCAGATCACTCCAGGGTGGGGATGAGCAGTTCTTC.